A single sample gave rise to the 27 T cell receptor beta chains below, sequenced in a study of identical twins. MiXCR was run by TCRdb on the 5' RACE reads, yielding one entry per CDR3 protein. The table records about 450,000 distinct CDR3 sequences, about 18% of them present only once. The material sequenced was naive T cells sorted from blood. These receptors all come from a man over 45 in good health.

This clonotype showed up just a few times. The V gene is TRBV5-5, the J gene TRBJ2-2; D gene uncertain. CDR1 and CDR2 from the germline V gene are SGHKS and YYEKEE (reference sequence). CDR3 length equals 16 residues. Trimming cost V 0 bases and J 2 bases, with 11 bases left between them. The CDR3, as DNA: TGTGCCAGCAGCTTGGTACAGTACTCCAACACCGGGGAGCTGTTTTTT. Translated, it gives CASSLVQYSNTGELFF.

There are a few counts of this clonotype. J is TRBJ1-2 and V is TRBV24-1, with 7 bases identical to TRBD1. V lost 3 bases to trimming and J lost 6 bases; unmatched junction nucleotides: 6. Looked up from germline, CDR1 is KGHDR and CDR2 is SFDVKD. CDR3 size: 14 residues. CDR3 nucleotides: TGTGCCACCAGTGATACAAGACAGGGTAATGGCTACACCTTC. Protein sequence: CATSDTRQGNGYTF.

Remarks on this clonotype: A much larger clone differs from this one at a single base, so this may be a read error. The chain combines TRBV11-2 with TRBJ2-2; D is undetermined. Per germline, CDR1 SGHAT and CDR2 FQNNGV. The CDR3 extends over 16 amino acids. Trimming removed 5 bases at V and 7 bases at J, with 20 bases between. The DNA for the CDR3 is TGTGCCAGCAGCCGAAAAAGGTTACCATCCATCGGGGAGCTGTTTTTT. Its translation: CASSRKRLPSIGELFF. Full variable domain (outside the CDR3, taken from reference TRBV11-2 and TRBJ2-2): EAGVAQSPRYKIIEKRQSVAFWCNPISGHATLYWYQQILGQGPKLLIQFQNNGVVDDSQLPKDRFSAERLKGVDSTLKIQPAKLEDSAVYLCASSRKRLPSIGELFFGEGSRLTVL.

This clonotype was observed many times. The J gene is TRBJ2-1, the V gene TRBV6-1, with 12 bases aligning to TRBD2. The CDR3 runs 15 residues. Trimming cost V 6 bases and J 5 bases; bases outside gene matches: 5. Germline loops: CDR1 MNHNS, CDR2 SASEGT. Here the CDR3 reads CASRKWTSGDNEQFF. CDR3 nucleotides: TGTGCCAGCAGGAAATGGACTAGCGGGGACAATGAGCAGTTCTTC.

A few counts support this clonotype. This sequence joins TRBV4-3 and TRBJ2-3; 12 bases are shared with TRBD2. The CDR3 spans 17 residues. Germline V gene sequence: CDR1 LGHNA, CDR2 YSLEER. J lost 6 bases, V lost 0 bases, and 7 bases had no gene match. The CDR3 sequence is CASSQELLAGGRDTQYF. The CDR3 coding sequence is TGCGCCAGCAGCCAAGAACTTCTAGCGGGGGGGCGGGATACGCAGTATTTT.

This clonotype was counted between two and nine times. This chain links TRBV5-1 with TRBJ2-2; weak D call: TRBD2 (6 bases). The length of the CDR3 is 15 residues. V was trimmed by 3 bases and J by 6 bases, leaving 15 bases between them. Germline CDR1 is SGHRS and CDR2 is YFSETQ. Here the CDR3 DNA reads TGCGCCAGCAGCTGGCGTAGCGGAGGGCCCGGGGAGCTGTTTTTT. Translation: CASSWRSGGPGELFF. The full variable domain, completed using reference TRBV5-1 and TRBJ2-2, is KAGVTQTPRYLIKTRGQQVTLSCSPISGHRSVSWYQQTPGQGLQFLFEYFSETQRNKGNFPGRFSGRQFSNSRSEMNVSTLELGDSALYLCASSWRSGGPGELFFGEGSRLTVL.

The rearrangement uses TRBV6-2 or TRBV6-3 and TRBJ1-1; 7 bases align to TRBD1. Germline CDR1 reads MNHEY; CDR2 reads SVGEGT. The V gene end was trimmed by 6 bases and the J gene end by 1 base; junction bases not matched to a gene: 8. The CDR3 runs 15 residues. CDR3 residues: CASSPSRTGNTEAFF. For the CDR3, the DNA is TGTGCCAGCAGCCCTAGTAGGACAGGGAACACTGAAGCTTTCTTT.

This clonotype has only a few counts. This sequence joins TRBV28 and TRBJ2-2; 9 nucleotides match TRBD1. V trimming: 5 bases; J trimming: 5 bases; junction bases outside the gene matches: 6. This CDR3 has 15 amino acids. Germline values: CDR1 MDHEN, CDR2 SYDVKM. CDR3 bases: TGTGCCAGCAGTCCGTCGGGACAGGGTACCGGGGAGCTGTTTTTT. Translated, it gives CASSPSGQGTGELFF.

This chain joins TRBV2 and TRBJ2-1; D is unclear. CDR1 is SNHLY, CDR2 FYNNEI, per germline. V gave up 7 bases and J gave up 3 bases, with 7 bases separating them. This CDR3 is 12 amino acids long. The CDR3, as DNA: TGTGCCAGCAAAAGGGACTACAATGAGCAGTTCTTC. As protein: CASKRDYNEQFF.

This clonotype was picked up many times. V is TRBV4-3 and J is TRBJ2-1; no clear D. CDR1 and CDR2 (germline): LGHNA, YSLEER. The V gene lost 0 bases and the J gene lost 6 bases, with 15 bases spanning the gap. The CDR3 contains 16 residues. The CDR3 loop is CASSQDALERSNEQFF. The CDR3, as DNA: TGCGCCAGCAGCCAAGATGCGCTAGAGAGGTCCAATGAGCAGTTCTTC.

This clonotype was counted at least ten times. V usage is TRBV20-1 and J usage is TRBJ2-5; the D gene is possibly TRBD1 (6 bases). Per germline, CDR1 DFQATT and CDR2 SNEGSKA (reference sequence). The CDR3 runs to 13 residues. CDR3: CSPPGQNYETQYF. Here the CDR3 DNA reads TGCAGCCCCCCCGGACAGAATTACGAGACCCAGTACTTC.

This clonotype was detected many times. The chain uses TRBV12-3 or TRBV12-4 and TRBJ2-7; possibly TRBD2 for D (5 bases). V lost 5 bases and J 5 bases, leaving 7 bases between the germline ends. The CDR3 is made up of 11 amino acids. The DNA of the CDR3 is TGTGCCAGCAGTCCCGGGAACGAGCAGTACTTC. It encodes CASSPGNEQYF.

CDR3 sequence (DNA): TGCAGCGTTGAGCTAGCGGGAGGGAAACAAGAGACCCAGTACTTC. Protein: CSVELAGGKQETQYF. The chain is built from TRBV29-1 and TRBJ2-5; 12 nucleotides line up with TRBD2. From germline, CDR1 is SQVTM and CDR2 ANQGSEA. Trimming cost V 3 bases and J 2 bases; bases outside gene matches: 4. CDR3 length: 15 amino acids. The full variable domain, rest sourced from reference TRBV29-1 and TRBJ2-5, is SAVISQKPSRDICQRGTSLTIQCQVDSQVTMMFWYRQQPGQSLTLIATANQGSEATYESGFVIDKFPISRPNLTFSTLTVSNMSPEDSSIYLCSVELAGGKQETQYFGPGTRLLVL.

This clonotype was detected a few times. J is TRBJ1-2 and V is TRBV20-1, with D uncertain. The CDR3 is made up of 14 amino acids. The V and J ends lost 0 bases and 8 bases respectively, with 16 bases between them. Germline V gene sequence: CDR1 DFQATT, CDR2 SNEGSKA (reference sequence). The CDR3 is CSARDNRPFKGYTF. The CDR3 DNA is TGCAGTGCTAGAGATAATAGGCCATTCAAGGGCTACACCTTC.

This sequence joins TRBV5-1 and TRBJ2-1; 8 bases match TRBD1. The CDR3 runs 15 residues. The V and J ends lost 9 bases and 6 bases, in that order; junction bases with no gene match: 14. Per the germline V gene, CDR1 is SGHRS and CDR2 is YFSETQ. The CDR3 loop is CATNRGAGGGNEQFF. The CDR3 coding sequence is TGCGCCACCAACCGCGGGGCAGGGGGCGGCAATGAGCAGTTCTTC.

The sample holds many counts of this clonotype. The J gene is TRBJ2-3, the V gene TRBV10-3; D possibly uses TRBD1 or TRBD2 (5 bases each). The CDR3 runs to 14 residues. Trimming removed 6 bases from V and 5 bases from J, with 15 bases in between. Germline V gene sequence: CDR1 ENHRY, CDR2 SYGVKD. This chain's CDR3 is CAIRHRDAEDTQYF. The CDR3 nucleotides read TGTGCCATCAGGCACCGGGACGCGGAAGATACGCAGTATTTT.

This clonotype was recorded a few times. This chain joins TRBV5-1 and TRBJ1-2; D possibly corresponds to TRBD1 (6 bases). The CDR3 spans 20 residues. Trimming stripped 3 bases from V and 8 bases from J, with 35 bases between. Germline V CDR1 and CDR2: SGHRS, YFSETQ. CDR3 protein: CASSSLTSLIPQTGTRGYTF. DNA for the CDR3: TGCGCCAGCAGCTCGTTGACATCCCTTATCCCCCAAACAGGGACCAGGGGCTACACCTTC.

This clonotype showed up just a few times. This rearrangement joins TRBV27 to TRBJ1-1, with TRBD1 matching 7 bases. Germline lookup yields CDR1 MNHEY and CDR2 SMNVEV (reference sequence). The CDR3 consists of 16 residues. V lost 5 bases and J lost 0; bases outside the gene matches: 9. CDR3 sequence (DNA): TGTGCCAGCAGTCTCCAAGCCGGACAGGTGAACACTGAAGCTTTCTTT. Protein sequence: CASSLQAGQVNTEAFF.

The J gene is TRBJ2-5, the V gene TRBV7-2; a weak D match, TRBD1 (6 bases). V lost 2 bases to trimming and J lost 5 bases, with 18 bases between them. Germline CDR1 and CDR2: SGHTA and FQGNSA. CDR3 size: 16 residues. CDR3 nucleotide sequence: TGTGCCAGCAGCTTAATTTATGGGGGCGCCAGCGAGACCCAGTACTTC. Residues: CASSLIYGGASETQYF.

Ten or more counts support this clonotype. The rearrangement uses TRBV5-1 and TRBJ2-1, with TRBD2 matching 10 bases. There are 16 residues in the CDR3. V trimming: 3 bases; J trimming: 2 bases; junction bases outside the gene matches: 5. Germline V lookup: CDR1 SGHRS, CDR2 YFSETQ. The CDR3 DNA is TGCGCCAGCAGCTCCCCCGGGACTAGCGCCTACAATGAGCAGTTCTTC. Its protein is CASSSPGTSAYNEQFF.

The chain has TRBV10-2 and TRBJ2-7; 8 bases align to TRBD1. CDR1 is WSHSY and CDR2 is SAAADI in the germline V gene. V was clipped by 7 bases and J by 0 bases; unmatched bases: 11. The CDR3 is 16 amino acids. CDR3 DNA: TGCGCCAGCAATAGGGATGGACAGGGAACCTCCTACGAGCAGTACTTC. The encoded protein is CASNRDGQGTSYEQYF.

At least ten counts were recorded for this clonotype. The chain couples TRBV29-1 to TRBJ2-1; unclear D gene. Trimming stripped 7 bases from V and 8 bases from J, with 3 bases between. CDR1 is SQVTM and CDR2 is ANQGSEA in the germline V gene. The CDR3 has 8 residues. The chain's CDR3 is CSADEQFF. The CDR3 DNA reads TGCAGCGCGGATGAGCAGTTCTTC.

This chain connects TRBV4-3 to TRBJ2-2; D remains ambiguous. The V end was cut by 3 bases, the J end by 5 bases, with 13 bases between. The germline V gene encodes CDR1 LGHNA and CDR2 YSLEER. The CDR3 spans 15 residues. CDR3 nucleotides: TGCGCCAGCAGCCAGGAAGGGCAATGGACCGGGGAGCTGTTTTTT. Translation: CASSQEGQWTGELFF.

This clonotype was detected a few times. The chain recombines TRBV5-6 with TRBJ1-5; 7 bases map to TRBD1. Germline V gene data show CDR1 as SGHDT and CDR2 as YYEEEE. The CDR3 has 14 amino acids. J gave up 3 bases and V 5 bases, and 5 bases lay outside the gene matches. The CDR3 nucleotides read TGTGCCAGCAGGCGACAGGGAATCAATCAGCCCCAGCATTTT. Protein: CASRRQGINQPQHF.

This clonotype was counted at least ten times. The CDR3 DNA reads TGTGCCAGCACAACCGTGGCGGGGCAGACCCAGTACTTC. This gives the protein CASTTVAGQTQYF. The rearrangement uses TRBV6-1 and TRBJ2-5; D perhaps matches TRBD2 (6 bases). V lost 7 bases and J 6 bases, leaving 15 bases between the germline ends. Germline-derived CDR1 and CDR2 are MNHNS and SASEGT. This CDR3 contains 13 residues.

This rearrangement joins TRBV12-3 or TRBV12-4 to TRBJ1-5; TRBD1 matches at 7 bases. The CDR3 is 17 amino acids. V dropped 5 bases and J dropped 2; count of bases not matched to a gene: 12. CDR3 amino acids: CASSRDSWSSGNQPQHF. Here the CDR3 DNA reads TGTGCCAGCAGTCGGGACAGTTGGTCATCGGGCAATCAGCCCCAGCATTTT.

This clonotype was detected a few times. This rearrangement joins TRBV5-4 to TRBJ2-6; maybe TRBD2 (6 bases). The CDR3 runs 15 residues. Trimming cost V 2 bases and J 8 bases, with 14 bases left between them. The germline gives CDR1 SGHNT, CDR2 YYREEE (reference sequence). The CDR3 DNA sequence: TGTGCCAGCAGCTTTGGGACTGTAAGGCCCAACGTCCTGACTTTC. It encodes CASSFGTVRPNVLTF.